These 15 T cell receptor beta chains were sequenced from one sample in a study of long-term antiretroviral therapy in people with HIV. The run of the v3.0 immunoSEQ assay was at survey level. Libraries were prepared by immunoSEQ multiplex PCR; TCRdb keeps only in-frame clonotypes and omits some of them. The table includes about 28,000 clones, roughly 84% detected once. This specimen consisted of unsorted PBMCs, obtained 2 years after starting antiretroviral therapy. Receptors were obtained from a man aged 50 to 59 with HIV.

The chain carries TRBV5-1 and TRBJ2-7, with unresolved D. This CDR3 has 14 amino acids. Per the germline V gene, CDR1 is SGHRS and CDR2 is YFSETQ. V lost 4 bases to trimming and J lost 1 base, with 12 bases between them. In nucleotides, the CDR3 is TGCGCCAGCAGCCTTACAAGCGTATCCTACGAGCAGTACTTC. It codes for CASSLTSVSYEQYF.

This rearrangement joins TRBV27 to TRBJ2-2; D is ambiguous. Germline lookup yields CDR1 MNHEY and CDR2 SMNVEV (reference sequence). V was trimmed by 3 bases and J by 7 bases, leaving 9 bases between them. The CDR3 loop spans 13 amino acids. CDR3 sequence: CASSFGENGELFF. CDR3 DNA sequence: TGTGCCAGCAGTTTTGGAGAGAACGGGGAGCTGTTTTTT.

This clone was observed once. The gene calls are TRBV11-2 and TRBJ1-2; perhaps TRBD1 as D (5 bases). Trimming stripped 5 bases from V and 4 bases from J, with 14 bases between. The germline V gene encodes CDR1 SGHAT and CDR2 FQNNGV. This CDR3 is 14 amino acids long. CDR3 amino acids: CASSPGTARYGYTF. The CDR3 region has the DNA TGTGCCAGCAGCCCTGGGACGGCTCGCTATGGCTACACCTTC.

The chain links TRBV18 to TRBJ2-3; D is perhaps TRBD1 (6 bases). The V and J ends lost 2 bases and 3 bases respectively, with 9 bases between them. There are 14 residues in the CDR3. Germline V gene sequence: CDR1 KGHSH, CDR2 LQKENI. As DNA, the CDR3 is TGTGCCAGCTCACCAAGACAGGCAACAGATACGCAGTATTTT. This gives the protein CASSPRQATDTQYF.

The chain carries TRBV5-1 and TRBJ1-3, with a weak D call TRBD1 (6 bases). Trimming removed 3 bases at V and 0 bases at J, with 10 bases between. Germline CDR1 reads SGHRS; CDR2 reads YFSETQ. The CDR3 covers 15 residues. Here the CDR3 reads CASSWEGGSGNTIYF. The CDR3 DNA reads as TGCGCCAGCAGCTGGGAGGGGGGCTCTGGAAACACCATATATTTT.

This clone was seen more than once but under ten times. The chain joins TRBV4-1 to TRBJ2-1; 7 bases fit TRBD1. Germline V lookup: CDR1 MGHRA, CDR2 YSYEKL. CDR3 length: 15 residues. V lost 3 bases to trimming and J lost 7 bases; unmatched junction nucleotides: 9. The DNA for the CDR3 is TGCGCCAGCAGCCACAGGACAGGAAATATAAATGAGCAGTTCTTC. Protein: CASSHRTGNINEQFF.

The rearrangement uses TRBV7-2 and TRBJ1-2; 7 bases are a match to TRBD1. CDR3 size: 15 residues. Germline V gene data show CDR1 as SGHTA and CDR2 as FQGNSA. Unmatched junction bases numbered 16, after V lost 7 bases and J lost 8 bases. The CDR3 region has the DNA TGTGCCAGCAAGGGGGGCAGGGGGGATGTAGGAGGCTACACCTTC. It yields the protein CASKGGRGDVGGYTF.

This CDR3 is CASSYLDRGLWEQFF. CDR3 in DNA: TGTGCCAGCAGTTACCTGGACAGGGGACTGTGGGAGCAGTTCTTC. This chain uses TRBV6-5 with TRBJ2-1; TRBD1 agrees at 9 bases. V was pared by 2 bases and J by 10 bases, with 9 bases of the junction left unmatched. CDR1 and CDR2 from the germline V gene are MNHEY and SVGAGI. This CDR3 has 15 residues.

The V and J genes are TRBV6-5 and TRBJ1-2; 9 nucleotides match TRBD1. Germline loops: CDR1 MNHEY, CDR2 SVGAGI. The CDR3 spans 13 residues. Trimming at V came to 6 bases and at J to 7 bases, leaving 6 bases not matched to a gene. The CDR3: CASRHDRGGGYTF. CDR3 coding DNA: TGTGCCAGCAGGCATGACAGGGGGGGTGGCTACACCTTC.

The rearrangement uses TRBV30 and TRBJ2-2, with D tentatively TRBD1 (5 bases). The germline V gene has CDR1 GTSNPN and CDR2 SVGIG (reference sequence). Trimming cost V 8 bases and J 0 bases, with 16 bases left between them. The CDR3 has 15 amino acids. CDR3: CAGRQLLANTGELFF. The CDR3 DNA sequence: TGTGCCGGCAGACAGCTACTCGCGAACACCGGGGAGCTGTTTTTT.

The chain is built from TRBV28 and TRBJ1-6; 10 nucleotides match TRBD1. There are 16 residues in the CDR3. With V trimmed by 2 bases and J by 9 bases, 7 bases remained unmatched. Germline V lookup: CDR1 MDHEN, CDR2 SYDVKM. The CDR3 nucleotides are TGTGCCAGCAGTTTAATCCCCGGGACAGGGGCTTCACCCCTCCACTTT. Protein product: CASSLIPGTGASPLHF.

This clone appeared a few times. The V and J genes are TRBV7-7 and TRBJ2-7, with D possibly matching TRBD2 (5 bases). This CDR3 comprises 14 residues. Germline CDR1 reads SSHAT; CDR2 reads FNYEAQ (reference sequence). CDR3 sequence reads: CASDRLTSSYEQYF. DNA for the CDR3: TGTGCTAGCGATCGACTGACGAGCTCCTACGAGCAGTACTTC.

V gene TRBV5-5 combines with J gene TRBJ2-7, with TRBD1 matching over 7 bases. Germline V lookup: CDR1 SGHKS, CDR2 YYEKEE (reference sequence). Trimming at V came to 4 bases and at J to 1 base, leaving 8 bases not matched to a gene. The CDR3 has 15 amino acids. The CDR3 region has the DNA TGTGCCAGCAGCGCGACACCGGGACAGTCCTACGAGCAGTACTTC. Its translation: CASSATPGQSYEQYF.

The chain has TRBV18 and TRBJ2-5; TRBD1 might be the D (7 bases). The CDR3 loop spans 16 amino acids. The germline gives CDR1 KGHSH, CDR2 LQKENI. V was clipped by 1 base and J by 4 bases, with 16 bases between them. In DNA, the CDR3 is TGTGCCAGCTCACCACTCCTCAGGGGGGCTGGAGAGACCCAGTACTTC. Protein product: CASSPLLRGAGETQYF.

This clone was observed once. The V call is TRBV28, the J call TRBJ2-5; D unclear. Trimming cost V 3 bases and J 2 bases, with 10 bases left between them. This CDR3 is built from 14 residues. CDR1 and CDR2 (germline): MDHEN, SYDVKM. CDR3 sequence: CASSFSQLQETQYF. DNA of the CDR3: TGTGCCAGCAGTTTTTCACAGCTACAAGAGACCCAGTACTTC.